One and the same sample provided the 17 T cell receptor beta chains below, sequenced in a study of T cell changes during pregnancy in multiple sclerosis. Measured with immunoSEQ multiplex PCR; TCRdb has only the in-frame clones, and not every one. The sample lists 55,000 to 95,000 clones, 85% to 95% seen once, with roughly 2.1% in the top ten. This material consisted of peripheral blood, taken in the second trimester of pregnancy. These receptors were collected from a female donor in good health, enrolled as a control in a pregnancy study.

The genes are TRBV6-5 and TRBJ1-2, with D uncertain. This CDR3 contains 14 residues. Per the germline V gene, CDR1 is MNHEY and CDR2 is SVGAGI. The V gene lost 2 bases and the J gene lost 7 bases, with 14 bases spanning the gap. This CDR3 is CASSYRWEAGGYTF. The CDR3 coding sequence is TGTGCCAGCAGTTACCGTTGGGAAGCGGGTGGCTACACCTTC.

V usage is TRBV4-2 and J usage is TRBJ1-2, with D possibly being TRBD1 (5 bases). V was trimmed by 1 base and J by 6 bases, leaving 12 bases between them. Germline V gene data show CDR1 as LGHNA and CDR2 as YNFKEQ. This CDR3 is built from 14 residues. The chain's CDR3 is CASSQVGASDGYTF. CDR3 DNA: TGTGCCAGCAGCCAAGTAGGGGCGAGCGATGGCTACACCTTC.

The rearrangement links TRBV6-5 to TRBJ2-7; a weak D match, TRBD1 (5 bases). Trimming left V 5 bases short and J 0 bases short, with 11 bases between. CDR3 length equals 14 residues. CDR1 and CDR2 (germline): MNHEY, SVGAGI. The CDR3 region has the DNA TGTGCCAGCAGTCTCCCCGACAGCTCCTACGAGCAGTACTTC. It is translated as CASSLPDSSYEQYF.

V and J are TRBV5-1 and TRBJ2-1; TRBD2 matches at 12 bases. The CDR3 is made up of 16 amino acids. Germline CDR1 SGHRS, CDR2 YFSETQ. V shed 4 bases and J 10 bases; nucleotides not matched to a gene: 12. CDR3 loop: CASSPLGTSGSNEQFF. CDR3 sequence (DNA): TGCGCCAGCAGCCCCCTCGGGACTAGCGGGTCTAACGAGCAGTTCTTC.

The chain employs TRBV11-2 and TRBJ1-3; D not certain. CDR3 length equals 15 residues. In germline, CDR1 is SGHAT, CDR2 FQNNGV. Deletions cut 4 bases from V and 1 base from J, with 11 bases between. The CDR3, as DNA: TGTGCCAGCAGCTCCCCTGGGCAATCTGGAAACACCATATATTTT. Encoded protein: CASSSPGQSGNTIYF.

This chain connects TRBV6-5 to TRBJ2-7; 7 bases align to TRBD1. Germline loops: CDR1 MNHEY, CDR2 SVGAGI. This CDR3 is built from 14 residues. Trimming took 2 bases from V and 7 from J; bases not matched to a gene: 8. CDR3 loop: CASSYRHPRGEQYF. The CDR3 coding sequence is TGTGCCAGCAGTTACAGACATCCCAGGGGGGAGCAGTACTTC.

The chain couples TRBV4-2 to TRBJ2-3, with a weak D call TRBD2 (5 bases). The CDR3 contains 15 residues. Trimming took 0 bases from V and 2 from J, leaving 9 bases between them. CDR1 LGHNA and CDR2 YNFKEQ come from the germline V gene. In DNA, the CDR3 is TGTGCCAGCAGCCAAGACTGGGAGCCCACAGATACGCAGTATTTT. It codes for CASSQDWEPTDTQYF.

The gene calls are TRBV7-2 and TRBJ2-4; TRBD2 agrees at 8 bases. After removal of 2 bases from V and 7 bases from J, the junction contained 10 bases not matched to a gene. Germline lookup yields CDR1 SGHTA and CDR2 FQGNSA. The CDR3 length is 16 residues. CDR3 in amino acids: CASSLLGRGGLNIQYF. The CDR3 nucleotides are TGTGCCAGCAGCTTATTAGGGCGCGGGGGGCTCAACATTCAGTACTTC.

This sequence joins TRBV5-6 and TRBJ1-5, with D possibly being TRBD1 (6 bases). This CDR3 is 15 amino acids long. Germline loops: CDR1 SGHDT, CDR2 YYEEEE. The V and J ends lost 4 bases and 3 bases respectively, with 14 bases between them. The CDR3 nucleotides read TGTGCCAGCAGCGCCTACAGGGCCCTCAATCAGCCCCAGCATTTT. Residues: CASSAYRALNQPQHF.

The chain uses TRBV27 and TRBJ2-1; 8 bases are shared with TRBD2. From germline, CDR1 is MNHEY and CDR2 SMNVEV (reference sequence). V gave up 8 bases and J gave up 8 bases; unmatched junction bases: 11. CDR3 size: 14 residues. The chain's CDR3 is CASGPLAGRDEQFF. Here the CDR3 DNA reads TGTGCCAGCGGACCGTTAGCGGGGCGTGATGAGCAGTTCTTC.

The gene calls are TRBV2 and TRBJ1-5; TRBD1 matches at 8 bases. V shed 6 bases and J 7 bases; nucleotides not matched to a gene: 8. The CDR3 consists of 14 residues. Germline CDR1 reads SNHLY; CDR2 reads FYNNEI. The CDR3: CASRIDRGGQPQHF. CDR3 DNA sequence: TGTGCCAGCAGAATCGACAGGGGCGGGCAGCCCCAGCATTTT.

V gene TRBV4-1 combines with J gene TRBJ2-3, with a tentative D call TRBD1 (6 bases). CDR1 and CDR2 from the germline V gene are MGHRA and YSYEKL. The CDR3 is 14 amino acids. V was trimmed by 5 bases and J by 6 bases, leaving 15 bases between them. The CDR3 protein is CASSAIEQGDTQYF. Here the CDR3 DNA reads TGCGCCAGCAGCGCAATCGAGCAGGGGGATACGCAGTATTTT.

This clone has a single count. The chain couples TRBV18 to TRBJ1-5; 7 bases line up with TRBD1. Trimming cost V 4 bases and J 0 bases; bases outside gene matches: 3. Germline-derived CDR1 and CDR2 are KGHSH and LQKENI. CDR3 size: 15 residues. This chain's CDR3 is CASSRQGNSNQPQHF. The CDR3 nucleotides read TGTGCCAGCTCACGACAGGGCAATAGCAATCAGCCCCAGCATTTT.

This clone appeared once. The V gene is TRBV29-1, the J gene TRBJ2-3; D gene unclear. V was pared by 1 base and J by 2 bases, with 13 bases between. The CDR3 length is 15 residues. Per the germline V gene, CDR1 is SQVTM and CDR2 is ANQGSEA. CDR3 amino acids: CSVEVEARYTDTQYF. CDR3 DNA: TGCAGCGTTGAAGTTGAGGCGAGGTACACAGATACGCAGTATTTT.

The genes are TRBV30 and TRBJ1-1, with TRBD1 as a possible D gene (5 bases). V gave up 4 bases and J gave up 5 bases, with 17 bases separating them. CDR3 length: 14 amino acids. Germline V lookup: CDR1 GTSNPN, CDR2 SVGIG (reference sequence). The CDR3 reads CAWIGAARGTEAFF. The CDR3 DNA sequence: TGTGCCTGGATTGGCGCGGCTAGGGGAACTGAAGCTTTCTTT.

The rearrangement uses TRBV7-3 and TRBJ1-6, with 8 bases aligning to TRBD1. The CDR3 runs 15 residues. Trimming cost V 5 bases and J 5 bases; bases outside gene matches: 5. Germline CDR1 reads SGHTA; CDR2 reads FQGTGA. In DNA, the CDR3 is TGTGCCAGCAGCGCACAGGGGGGAAATAATTCACCCCTCCACTTT. The encoded protein is CASSAQGGNNSPLHF.

The chain uses TRBV19 and TRBJ2-6, with 7 bases lining up with TRBD1. Germline V gene lookup returns CDR1 LNHDA and CDR2 SQIVND (reference sequence). The CDR3 sequence is 16 residues long. Losses at the gene ends were 7 bases for V and 0 bases for J; bases not matched to a gene: 6. CDR3 sequence (DNA): TGTGCCAGTAACAAGGGGGCAAGCTCTGGGGCCAACGTCCTGACTTTC. This codes for CASNKGASSGANVLTF.